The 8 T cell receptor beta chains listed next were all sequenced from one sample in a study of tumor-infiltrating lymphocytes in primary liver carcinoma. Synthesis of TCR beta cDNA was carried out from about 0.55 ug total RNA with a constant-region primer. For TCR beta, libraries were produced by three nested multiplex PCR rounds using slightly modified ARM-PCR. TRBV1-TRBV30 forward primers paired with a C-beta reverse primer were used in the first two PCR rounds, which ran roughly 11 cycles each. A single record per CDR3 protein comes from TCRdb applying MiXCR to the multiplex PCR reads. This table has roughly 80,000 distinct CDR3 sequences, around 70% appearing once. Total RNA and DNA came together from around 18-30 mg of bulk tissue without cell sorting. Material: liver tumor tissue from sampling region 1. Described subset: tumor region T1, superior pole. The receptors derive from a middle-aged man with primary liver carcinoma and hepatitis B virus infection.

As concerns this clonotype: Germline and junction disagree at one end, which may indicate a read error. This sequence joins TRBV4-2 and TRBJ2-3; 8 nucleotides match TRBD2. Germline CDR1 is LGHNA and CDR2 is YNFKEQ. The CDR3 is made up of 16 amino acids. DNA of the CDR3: TGTGCCAGCAGCCAGGAAGCGGGAGTAAGTGCAGATACGCAGTGTTTT. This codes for CASSQEAGVSADTQCF.

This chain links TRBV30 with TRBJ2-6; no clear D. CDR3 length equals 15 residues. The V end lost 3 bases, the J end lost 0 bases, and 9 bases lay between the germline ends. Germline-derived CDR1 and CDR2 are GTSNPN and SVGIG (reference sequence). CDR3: CAWSLRPSGANVLTF. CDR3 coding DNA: TGTGCCTGGAGCCTTAGGCCCTCTGGGGCCAACGTCCTGACTTTC.

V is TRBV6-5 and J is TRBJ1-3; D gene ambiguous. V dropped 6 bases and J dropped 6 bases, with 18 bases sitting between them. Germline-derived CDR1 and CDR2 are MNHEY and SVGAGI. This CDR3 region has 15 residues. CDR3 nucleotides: TGTGCCAGCAGAGGCGACCGTTACTTTGCAAACACCATATATTTT. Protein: CASRGDRYFANTIYF.

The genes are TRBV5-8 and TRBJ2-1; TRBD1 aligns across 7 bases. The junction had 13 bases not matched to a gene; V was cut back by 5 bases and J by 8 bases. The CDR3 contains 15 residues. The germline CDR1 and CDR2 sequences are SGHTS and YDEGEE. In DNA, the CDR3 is TGTGCCAGCAGTTCCTGGGCAGGGGGTTTCGATGAGCAGTTCTTC. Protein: CASSSWAGGFDEQFF.

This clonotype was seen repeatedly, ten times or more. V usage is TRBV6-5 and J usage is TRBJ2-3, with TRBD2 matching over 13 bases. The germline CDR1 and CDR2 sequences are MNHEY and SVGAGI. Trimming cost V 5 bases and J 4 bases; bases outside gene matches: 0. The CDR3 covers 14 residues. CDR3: CASSGLAGADTQYF. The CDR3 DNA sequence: TGTGCCAGCAGTGGACTAGCGGGAGCAGATACGCAGTATTTT.

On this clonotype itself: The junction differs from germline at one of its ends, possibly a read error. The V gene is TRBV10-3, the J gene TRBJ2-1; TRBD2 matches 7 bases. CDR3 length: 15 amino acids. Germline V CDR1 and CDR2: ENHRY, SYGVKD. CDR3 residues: CAIRGLGAGDDDQFF. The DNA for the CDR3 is TGTGCCATCAGGGGTCTAGGGGCGGGAGATGATGATCAGTTCTTC.

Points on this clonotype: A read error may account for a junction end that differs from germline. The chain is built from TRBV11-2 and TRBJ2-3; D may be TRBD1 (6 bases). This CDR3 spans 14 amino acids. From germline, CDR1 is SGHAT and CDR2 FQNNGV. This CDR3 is CANNLSRGSDTQYF. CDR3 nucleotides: TGTGCCAACAACTTATCCAGGGGATCAGATACACAGTATTTT.

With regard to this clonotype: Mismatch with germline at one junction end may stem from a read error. As DNA, the CDR3 is TGCGCCAACAGCCCCCAGCGGGACAGGGGTAATGGCTACACCTTC. It translates to CANSPQRDRGNGYTF. The chain couples TRBV5-1 to TRBJ1-2; TRBD1 matches 10 bases. The CDR3 is made up of 15 amino acids. The germline V gene has CDR1 SGHRS and CDR2 YFSETQ.